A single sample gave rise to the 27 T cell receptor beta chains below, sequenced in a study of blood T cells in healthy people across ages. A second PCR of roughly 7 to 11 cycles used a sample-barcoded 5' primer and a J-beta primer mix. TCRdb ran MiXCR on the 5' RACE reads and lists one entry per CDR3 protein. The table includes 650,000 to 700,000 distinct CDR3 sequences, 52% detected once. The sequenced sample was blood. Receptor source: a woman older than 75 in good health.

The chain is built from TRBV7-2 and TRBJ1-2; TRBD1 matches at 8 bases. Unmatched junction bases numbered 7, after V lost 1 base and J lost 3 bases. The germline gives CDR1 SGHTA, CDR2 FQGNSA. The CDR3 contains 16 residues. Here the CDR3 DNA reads TGTGCCAGCAGCTTAGGCGCAGGGGGCGTTTACTATGGCTACACCTTC. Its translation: CASSLGAGGVYYGYTF.

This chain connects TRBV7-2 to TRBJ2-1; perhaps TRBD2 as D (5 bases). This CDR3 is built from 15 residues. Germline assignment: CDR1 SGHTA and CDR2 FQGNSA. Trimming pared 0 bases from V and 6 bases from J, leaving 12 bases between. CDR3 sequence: CASSLARAAPNEQFF. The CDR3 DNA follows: TGTGCCAGCAGCTTAGCGAGGGCAGCCCCCAATGAGCAGTTCTTC.

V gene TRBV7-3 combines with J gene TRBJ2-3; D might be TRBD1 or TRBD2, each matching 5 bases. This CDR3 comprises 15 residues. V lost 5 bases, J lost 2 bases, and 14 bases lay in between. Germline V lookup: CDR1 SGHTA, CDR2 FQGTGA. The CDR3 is CASSGERGNTDTQYF. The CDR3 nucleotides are TGTGCCAGCAGCGGAGAGAGGGGAAACACAGATACGCAGTATTTT.

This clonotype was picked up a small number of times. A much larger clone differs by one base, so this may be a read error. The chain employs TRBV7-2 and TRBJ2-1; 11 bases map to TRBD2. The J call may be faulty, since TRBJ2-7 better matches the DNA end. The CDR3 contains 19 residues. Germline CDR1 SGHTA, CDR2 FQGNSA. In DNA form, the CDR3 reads TGTGCCAGCAGCCAAAGATCGACTAGCGGGGTTAGCTCCTACAATGAGCAGTACTTC. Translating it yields CASSQRSTSGVSSYNEQYF.

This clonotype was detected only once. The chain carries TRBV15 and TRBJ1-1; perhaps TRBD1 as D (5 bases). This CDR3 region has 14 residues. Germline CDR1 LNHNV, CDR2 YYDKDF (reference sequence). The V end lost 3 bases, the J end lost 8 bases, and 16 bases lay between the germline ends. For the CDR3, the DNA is TGTGCCACCAGCAGGGATTTGACAGCCACGGAAGCTTTCTTT. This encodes CATSRDLTATEAFF. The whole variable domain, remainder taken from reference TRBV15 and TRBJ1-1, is DAMVIQNPRYQVTQFGKPVTLSCSQTLNHNVMYWYQQKSSQAPKLLFHYYDKDFNNEADTPDNFQSRRPNTSFCFLDIRSPGLGDTAMYLCATSRDLTATEAFFGQGTRLTVV.

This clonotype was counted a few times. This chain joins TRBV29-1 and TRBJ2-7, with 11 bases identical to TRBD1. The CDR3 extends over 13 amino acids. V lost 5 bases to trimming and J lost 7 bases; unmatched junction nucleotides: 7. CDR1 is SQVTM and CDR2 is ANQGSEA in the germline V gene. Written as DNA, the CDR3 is TGCAGCGTTCGGACAGGGGGCTTCTGGGAGCAGTACTTC. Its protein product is CSVRTGGFWEQYF.

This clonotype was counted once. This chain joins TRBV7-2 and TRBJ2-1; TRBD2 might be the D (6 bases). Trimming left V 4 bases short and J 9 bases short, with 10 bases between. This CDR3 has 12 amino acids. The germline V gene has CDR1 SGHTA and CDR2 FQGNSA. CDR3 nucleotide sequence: TGTGCCAGCAGCTCTCGACTAGTTGAGCAGTTCTTC. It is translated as CASSSRLVEQFF.

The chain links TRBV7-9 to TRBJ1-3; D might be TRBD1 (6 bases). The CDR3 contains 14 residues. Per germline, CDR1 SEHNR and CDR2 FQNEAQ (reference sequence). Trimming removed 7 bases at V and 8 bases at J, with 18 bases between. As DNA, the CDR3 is TGTGCCAGCACCCTTGGGGGGCTAGGAGACACCATATATTTT. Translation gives CASTLGGLGDTIYF. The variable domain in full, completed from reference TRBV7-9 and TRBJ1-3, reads DTGVSQNPRHKITKRGQNVTFRCDPISEHNRLYWYRQTLGQGPEFLTYFQNEAQLEKSRLLSDRFSAERPKGSFSTLEIQRTEQGDSAMYLCASTLGGLGDTIYFGEGSWLTVV.

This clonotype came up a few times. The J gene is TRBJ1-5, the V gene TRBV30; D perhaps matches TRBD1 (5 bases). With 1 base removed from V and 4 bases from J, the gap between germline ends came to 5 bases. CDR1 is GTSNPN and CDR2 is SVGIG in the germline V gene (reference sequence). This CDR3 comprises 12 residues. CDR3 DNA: TGTGCCTGGAGTGGACAGAATCAGCCCCAGCATTTT. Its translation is CAWSGQNQPQHF.

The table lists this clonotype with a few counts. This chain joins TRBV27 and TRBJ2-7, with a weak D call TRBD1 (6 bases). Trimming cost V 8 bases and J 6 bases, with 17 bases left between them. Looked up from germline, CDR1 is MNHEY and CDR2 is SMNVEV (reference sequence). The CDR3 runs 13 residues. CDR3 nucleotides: TGTGCCAGCTCCAGACAGGAATTAAGCGAGCAGTACTTC. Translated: CASSRQELSEQYF.

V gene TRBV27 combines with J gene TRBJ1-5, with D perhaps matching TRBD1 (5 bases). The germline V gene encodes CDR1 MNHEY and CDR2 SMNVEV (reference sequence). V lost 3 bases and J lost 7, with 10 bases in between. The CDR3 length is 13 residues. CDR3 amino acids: CASSFTGNQPQHF. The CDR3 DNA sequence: TGTGCCAGCAGTTTTACAGGAAACCAGCCCCAGCATTTT.

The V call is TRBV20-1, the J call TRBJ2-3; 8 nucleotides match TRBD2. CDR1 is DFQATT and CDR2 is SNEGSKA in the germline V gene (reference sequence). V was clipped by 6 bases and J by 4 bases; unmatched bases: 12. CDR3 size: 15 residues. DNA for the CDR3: TGCAGTGCCGGGGGGGGGCGGGATTTGGCAGATACGCAGTATTTT. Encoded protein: CSAGGGRDLADTQYF.

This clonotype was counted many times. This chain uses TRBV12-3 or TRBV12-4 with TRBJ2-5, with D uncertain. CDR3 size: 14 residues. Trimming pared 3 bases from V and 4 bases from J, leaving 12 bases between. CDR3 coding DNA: TGTGCCAGCAGTTTCGGTTCTTGGGCAGAGACCCAGTACTTC. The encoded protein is CASSFGSWAETQYF.

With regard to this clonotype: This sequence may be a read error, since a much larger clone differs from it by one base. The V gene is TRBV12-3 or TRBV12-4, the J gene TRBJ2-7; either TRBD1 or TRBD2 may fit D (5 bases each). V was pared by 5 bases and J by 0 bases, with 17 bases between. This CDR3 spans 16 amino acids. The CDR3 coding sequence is TGTGCCAGCAGTGCCGCCGGGGCCCCTCACTCCTACGAGCAGTACTTC. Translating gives CASSAAGAPHSYEQYF.

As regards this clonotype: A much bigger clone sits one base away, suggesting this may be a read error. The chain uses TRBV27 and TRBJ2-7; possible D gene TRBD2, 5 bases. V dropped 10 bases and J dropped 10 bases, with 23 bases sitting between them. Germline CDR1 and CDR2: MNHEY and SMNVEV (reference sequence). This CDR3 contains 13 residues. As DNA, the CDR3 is TGTGCCATCTCCCGCCCGGGATCAACTTTACAGTACTTC. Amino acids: CAISRPGSTLQYF.

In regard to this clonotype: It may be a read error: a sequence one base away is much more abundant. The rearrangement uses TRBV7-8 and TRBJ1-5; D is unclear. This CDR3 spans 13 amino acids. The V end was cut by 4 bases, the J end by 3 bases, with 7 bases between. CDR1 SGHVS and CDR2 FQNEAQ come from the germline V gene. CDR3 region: CASSSSYNQPQHF. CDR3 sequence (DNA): TGTGCCAGCAGCTCATCATACAATCAGCCCCAGCATTTT. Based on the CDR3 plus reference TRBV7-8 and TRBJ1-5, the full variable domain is GAGVSQSPRYKVAKRGQDVALRCDPISGHVSLFWYQQALGQGPEFLTYFQNEAQLDKSGLPSDRFFAERPEGSVSTLKIQRTQQEDSAVYLCASSSSYNQPQHFGDGTRLSIL.

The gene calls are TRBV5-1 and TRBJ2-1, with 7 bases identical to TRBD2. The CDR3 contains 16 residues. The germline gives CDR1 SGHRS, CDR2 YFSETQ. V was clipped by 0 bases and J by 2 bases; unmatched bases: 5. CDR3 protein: CASSLGRETPYNEQFF. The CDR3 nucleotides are TGCGCCAGCAGCTTGGGGCGGGAGACCCCCTACAATGAGCAGTTCTTC.

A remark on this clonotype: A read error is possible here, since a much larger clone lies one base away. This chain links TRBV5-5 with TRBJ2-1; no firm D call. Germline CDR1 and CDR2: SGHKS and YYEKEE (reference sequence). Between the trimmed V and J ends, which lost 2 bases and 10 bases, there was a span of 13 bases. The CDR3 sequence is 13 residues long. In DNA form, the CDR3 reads TGTGCCAGCAGCTTATCCTCCGGCAAAGAGCAGTTCTTC. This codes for CASSLSSGKEQFF. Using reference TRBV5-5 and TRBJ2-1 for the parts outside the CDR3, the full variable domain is DAGVTQSPTHLIKTRGQQVTLRCSPISGHKSVSWYQQVLGQGPQFIFQYYEKEERGRGNFPDRFSARQFPNYSSELNVNALLLGDSALYLCASSLSSGKEQFFGPGTRLTVL.

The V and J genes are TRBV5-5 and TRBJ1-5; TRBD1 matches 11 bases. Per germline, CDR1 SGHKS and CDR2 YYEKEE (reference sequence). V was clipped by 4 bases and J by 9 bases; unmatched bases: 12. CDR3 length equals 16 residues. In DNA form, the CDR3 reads TGTGCCAGCAGCGCAGGACAGGGGGCTAATTATCGGCCCCAGCATTTT. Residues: CASSAGQGANYRPQHF.

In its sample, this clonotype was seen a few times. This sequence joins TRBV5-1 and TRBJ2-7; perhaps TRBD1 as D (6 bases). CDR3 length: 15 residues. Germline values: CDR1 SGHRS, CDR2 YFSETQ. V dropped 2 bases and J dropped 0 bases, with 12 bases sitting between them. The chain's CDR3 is CASSLGTRSSYEQYF. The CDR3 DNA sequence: TGCGCCAGCAGCTTAGGGACACGGAGCTCCTACGAGCAGTACTTC.

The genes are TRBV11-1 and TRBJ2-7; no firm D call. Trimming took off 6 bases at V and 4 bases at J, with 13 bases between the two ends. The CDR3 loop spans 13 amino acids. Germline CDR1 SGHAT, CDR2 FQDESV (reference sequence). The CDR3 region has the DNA TGTGCCAGCAGTGCCTACTACGGGTACGAGCAGTACTTC. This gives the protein CASSAYYGYEQYF.

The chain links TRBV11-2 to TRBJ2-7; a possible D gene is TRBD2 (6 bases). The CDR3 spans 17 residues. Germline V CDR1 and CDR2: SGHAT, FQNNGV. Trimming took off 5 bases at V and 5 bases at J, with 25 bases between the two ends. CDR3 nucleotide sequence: TGTGCCAGCAGCAGAAGTGGACACATCGGGAGTTCCGACGAGCAGTACTTC. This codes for CASSRSGHIGSSDEQYF.

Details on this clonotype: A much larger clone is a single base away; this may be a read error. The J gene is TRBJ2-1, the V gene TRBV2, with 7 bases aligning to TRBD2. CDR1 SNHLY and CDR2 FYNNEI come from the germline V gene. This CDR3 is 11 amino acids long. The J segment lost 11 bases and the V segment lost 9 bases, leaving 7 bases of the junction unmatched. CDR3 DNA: TGTGCCAGGAGGGAGGGTAAAAAGCAGTTCTTC. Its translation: CARREGKKQFF.

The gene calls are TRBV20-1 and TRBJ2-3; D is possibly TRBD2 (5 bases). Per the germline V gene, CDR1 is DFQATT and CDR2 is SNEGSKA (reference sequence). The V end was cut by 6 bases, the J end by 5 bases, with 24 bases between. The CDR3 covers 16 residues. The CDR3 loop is CSATGSASRMLDTQYF. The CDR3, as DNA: TGCAGTGCGACGGGATCGGCTAGCAGGATGTTAGATACGCAGTATTTT.

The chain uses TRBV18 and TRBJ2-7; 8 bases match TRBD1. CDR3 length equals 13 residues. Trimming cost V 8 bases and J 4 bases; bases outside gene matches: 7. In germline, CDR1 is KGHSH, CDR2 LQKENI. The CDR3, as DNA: TGTGCCAGCACCAGGGACAGGAGGTACGAGCAGTACTTC. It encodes CASTRDRRYEQYF. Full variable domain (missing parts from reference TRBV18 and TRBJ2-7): NAGVMQNPRHLVRRRGQEARLRCSPMKGHSHVYWYRQLPEEGLKFMVYLQKENIIDESGMPKERFSAEFPKEGPSILRIQQVVRGDSAAYFCASTRDRRYEQYFGPGTRLTVT.

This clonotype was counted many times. CDR3 in DNA: TGCAGCGCCAGTTGGGGATCTAATAATTCACCCCTCCACTTT. Translation gives CSASWGSNNSPLHF. V and J are TRBV29-1 and TRBJ1-6; D gene uncertain. This CDR3 spans 14 amino acids. Looked up from germline, CDR1 is SQVTM and CDR2 is ANQGSEA. V was trimmed by 7 bases and J by 5 bases, leaving 15 bases between them.

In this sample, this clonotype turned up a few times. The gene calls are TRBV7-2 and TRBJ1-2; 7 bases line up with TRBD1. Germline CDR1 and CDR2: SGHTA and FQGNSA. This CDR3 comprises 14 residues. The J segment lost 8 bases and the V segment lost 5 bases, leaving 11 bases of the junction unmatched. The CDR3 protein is CASSATSGTEGYTF. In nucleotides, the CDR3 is TGTGCCAGCAGCGCCACCTCCGGGACAGAAGGCTACACCTTC. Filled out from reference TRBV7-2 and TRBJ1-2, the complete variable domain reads GAGVSQSPSNKVTEKGKDVELRCDPISGHTALYWYRQSLGQGLEFLIYFQGNSAPDKSGLPSDRFSAERTGGSVSTLTIQRTQQEDSAVYLCASSATSGTEGYTFGSGTRLTVV.